The clone carrying this T cell receptor beta chain has just a few counts. The antigen is not known. The data are from a study of identical twins. Broader study findings: The authors noted that invariant MAIT and iNKT cells could partly confound zero-insertion analyses. Weaker excess twin sharing was observed in beta out-of-frame sequences. Model-predicted out-of-frame TCR alpha sharing fell below observed values in monozygotic twins.

One entry per CDR3 protein results from TCRdb running MiXCR on the 5' RACE reads. There are under 800,000 distinct CDR3 sequences in the sample; 21% occur only once, and more than 4% lies in the top ten. Looked up from germline, CDR1 is SGHNT and CDR2 is YENEEA. V was shortened by 5 bases and J by 13 bases, with 18 bases between the two germline ends. The CDR3 loop spans 13 amino acids. The sample was also reused in another study, on T cells expressing NK-cell markers. That paper states: Where four donors were concerned, these clonotypes also led the CD3+CD56-NKG2C+ fraction.

This chain connects TRBV11-3 to TRBJ2-1; no clear D gene. Sequences were obtained from PBMCs. This sequence was found in a woman aged 18-35 years in good health. CDR3 loop: CASSPRAWSGQFF. The DNA for the CDR3 is TGTGCCAGCAGCCCCCGAGCCTGGTCAGGACAGTTCTTC.